The 24 T cell receptor beta chains below were found in one sample sequenced in a study of Ad26.COV2.S vaccination and SARS-CoV-2 variants. Profiled with immunoSEQ multiplex PCR; TCRdb holds only in-frame clones, not every one. The table includes roughly 380,000 clones, roughly 87% detected once. Sample treatment: around 19 received Ad26.COV2.S at low or high dose, single or two shots; 5 received placebo; per-sample allocation not given. Material that was analyzed had been drawn on day 63 after the first vaccine or placebo injection. The source material was peripheral blood, sampled in a trial of Ad26.COV2.S vaccine versus placebo. Receptor source: a person between 18 and 59 years old who received the Ad26.COV2.S COVID-19 vaccine or a placebo.

This clone was counted a single time. This chain joins TRBV11-2 and TRBJ2-3; weak D call: TRBD2 (6 bases). The germline V gene has CDR1 SGHAT and CDR2 FQNNGV. CDR3 length equals 16 residues. V was trimmed by 1 base and J by 0 bases, leaving 11 bases between them. The CDR3 sequence: CASSLGRGTSTDTQYF. CDR3 DNA: TGTGCCAGCAGCTTAGGGCGGGGAACTAGCACAGATACGCAGTATTTT.

This chain connects TRBV7-2 to TRBJ2-7; TRBD1 matches 7 bases. The V segment lost 5 bases and the J segment 1 base; nucleotides outside the gene matches: 8. Germline CDR1 reads SGHTA; CDR2 reads FQGNSA. This CDR3 has 15 amino acids. CDR3 in amino acids: CASSETGTDSYEQYF. In DNA, the CDR3 is TGTGCCAGCAGCGAAACCGGGACAGATTCCTACGAGCAGTACTTC.

This chain links TRBV13 with TRBJ2-1, with 8 bases that match TRBD1. J gave up 7 bases and V 5 bases, and 4 bases lay outside the gene matches. The CDR3 runs to 13 residues. In germline, CDR1 is PRHDT, CDR2 FYEKMQ (reference sequence). CDR3 sequence: CASSPGQGNEQFF. The DNA of the CDR3 is TGTGCCAGCAGCCCCGGACAGGGTAATGAGCAGTTCTTC.

The chain couples TRBV19 to TRBJ1-2; no definite D call. The CDR3 totals 11 residues. The V gene's germline CDR1 is LNHDA and CDR2 SQIVND (reference sequence). In nucleotides, the CDR3 is TGTGCTTCCCACAGCCTCTATGGCTACACCTTC. It yields the protein CASHSLYGYTF.

The chain is built from TRBV28 and TRBJ1-5, with a weak D call TRBD1 (5 bases). This CDR3 has 15 residues. Germline CDR1 is MDHEN and CDR2 is SYDVKM. V dropped 3 bases and J dropped 4 bases, with 13 bases sitting between them. CDR3 region: CASSFSQGANQPQHF. The CDR3 nucleotides read TGTGCCAGCAGTTTCAGTCAGGGCGCGAATCAGCCCCAGCATTTT.

This chain uses TRBV2 with TRBJ2-5, with 9 nucleotides matching TRBD2. The CDR3 contains 17 residues. After removal of 2 bases from V and 1 base from J, the junction contained 8 bases not matched to a gene. The V gene's germline CDR1 is SNHLY and CDR2 FYNNEI. The CDR3 loop reads CASSEYRKRGVQETQYF. The CDR3 nucleotides read TGTGCCAGCAGTGAATATCGGAAGCGGGGGGTCCAAGAGACCCAGTACTTC. Full variable domain (rest looked up from reference TRBV2 and TRBJ2-5): EPEVTQTPSHQVTQMGQEVILRCVPISNHLYFYWYRQILGQKVEFLVSFYNNEISEKSEIFDDQFSVERPDGSNFTLKIRSTKLEDSAMYFCASSEYRKRGVQETQYFGPGTRLLVL.

This clone has more than one count but fewer than ten. V gene TRBV5-1 combines with J gene TRBJ2-7; maybe TRBD2 (5 bases). CDR3 length: 15 amino acids. The V and J ends lost 6 bases and 0 bases respectively, with 16 bases between them. Germline loops: CDR1 SGHRS, CDR2 YFSETQ. The CDR3 DNA sequence: TGCGCCAGCACCCCGGGGAGCTCTAACTCCTACGAGCAGTACTTC. This sequence encodes CASTPGSSNSYEQYF.

The J gene is TRBJ1-4, the V gene TRBV7-2, with D unclear. This CDR3 is built from 13 residues. V lost 0 bases and J lost 4, with 3 bases in between. Germline values: CDR1 SGHTA, CDR2 FQGNSA. The CDR3 here is CASSLANNEKLFF. DNA for the CDR3: TGTGCCAGCAGCTTAGCAAATAATGAAAAACTGTTTTTT.

The chain employs TRBV5-6 and TRBJ1-5; 7 bases align to TRBD1. V lost 1 base to trimming and J lost 7 bases; unmatched junction nucleotides: 8. Germline loops: CDR1 SGHDT, CDR2 YYEEEE. The CDR3 has 15 residues. The CDR3 loop reads CASSLTGEMRQPQHF. The CDR3 DNA is TGTGCCAGCAGCTTGACAGGGGAGATGCGACAGCCCCAGCATTTT.

This clone was detected once. V usage is TRBV5-1 and J usage is TRBJ1-2; 8 bases are a match to TRBD1. Germline CDR1 SGHRS, CDR2 YFSETQ. Trimming cost V 0 bases and J 4 bases; bases outside gene matches: 8. This CDR3 comprises 16 residues. The CDR3 is CASSLAPDREIYGYTF. Written as DNA, the CDR3 is TGCGCCAGCAGCTTGGCACCGGACAGGGAGATCTATGGCTACACCTTC.

The V gene is TRBV13, the J gene TRBJ1-2; TRBD1 might be the D (6 bases). Per germline, CDR1 PRHDT and CDR2 FYEKMQ (reference sequence). This CDR3 has 15 amino acids. With 5 bases removed from V and 2 bases from J, the gap between germline ends came to 15 bases. The CDR3 loop is CASSVRGQPNYGYTF. CDR3 sequence (DNA): TGTGCCAGCAGCGTGAGAGGACAGCCCAACTATGGCTACACCTTC.

V is TRBV5-6 and J is TRBJ1-2, with TRBD1 identical over 10 bases. Germline V gives CDR1 SGHDT, CDR2 YYEEEE. The CDR3 sequence is 14 residues long. Losses at the gene ends were 6 bases for V and 3 bases for J; bases not matched to a gene: 5. The CDR3 loop reads CASTWGTGDYGYTF. The CDR3 DNA follows: TGTGCCAGCACCTGGGGGACAGGGGACTATGGCTACACCTTC.

This rearrangement joins TRBV6-5 to TRBJ2-5; D call uncertain. V was pared by 5 bases and J by 0 bases, with 10 bases between. The CDR3 runs 14 residues. Looked up from germline, CDR1 is MNHEY and CDR2 is SVGAGI. The CDR3 coding sequence is TGTGCCAGCAGTCCATCGGTAAACCAAGAGACCCAGTACTTC. This encodes CASSPSVNQETQYF.

This chain links TRBV5-6 with TRBJ2-7; D may correspond to TRBD1 or TRBD2 (5 bases each). The germline V and J ends were trimmed by 1 base and 7 bases, with 9 bases remaining between them. This CDR3 has 12 residues. Per the germline V gene, CDR1 is SGHDT and CDR2 is YYEEEE. CDR3 amino acids: CASSLYGGEQYF. DNA for the CDR3: TGTGCCAGCAGCTTGTATGGGGGAGAGCAGTACTTC.

V and J are TRBV11-2 and TRBJ1-2, with a possible D match to TRBD1 (6 bases). V was trimmed by 1 base and J by 7 bases, leaving 19 bases between them. The CDR3 totals 16 residues. Germline V gene lookup returns CDR1 SGHAT and CDR2 FQNNGV. CDR3 sequence (DNA): TGTGCCAGCAGCTTAGTAGGTATAGGGGGTCTTCGTGGCTACACCTTC. This codes for CASSLVGIGGLRGYTF.

This clone was detected only once. The rearrangement uses TRBV29-1 and TRBJ2-3, with TRBD1 matching 7 bases. After removal of 7 bases from V and 5 bases from J, the junction contained 15 bases not matched to a gene. The CDR3 has 15 residues. The germline gives CDR1 SQVTM, CDR2 ANQGSEA. This chain's CDR3 is CSANSDRVRGDTQYF. CDR3 bases: TGCAGCGCCAACTCCGACAGGGTCCGGGGAGATACGCAGTATTTT.

The rearrangement links TRBV11-3 to TRBJ2-2; 8 bases line up with TRBD2. V lost 2 bases and J lost 1; bases outside the gene matches: 6. The CDR3 contains 17 residues. Germline V gene data show CDR1 as SGHNT and CDR2 as YENEEA. DNA for the CDR3: TGTGCCAGCAGCTTACTTTCCAGCGGGGGGAACACCGGGGAGCTGTTTTTT. Its translation: CASSLLSSGGNTGELFF.

The rearrangement uses TRBV5-1 and TRBJ2-1; 8 bases agree with TRBD2. The CDR3 length is 16 residues. V lost 4 bases and J lost 7; bases outside the gene matches: 13. Germline values: CDR1 SGHRS, CDR2 YFSETQ. CDR3 region: CASSIPRGGTANEQFF. The CDR3 DNA is TGCGCCAGCAGCATACCCCGGGGGGGAACTGCTAATGAGCAGTTCTTC.

This chain uses TRBV30 with TRBJ1-4; no clear D. CDR3 length equals 11 residues. Per the germline V gene, CDR1 is GTSNPN and CDR2 is SVGIG (reference sequence). Trimming shortened V by 1 base and J by 10 bases, and 7 bases separated the two germline ends. CDR3 sequence (DNA): TGTGCCTGGAGTGCGGCAGCAAAACTGTTTTTT. It codes for CAWSAAAKLFF.

The chain employs TRBV19 and TRBJ1-4, with 8 bases lining up with TRBD1. Germline lookup yields CDR1 LNHDA and CDR2 SQIVND (reference sequence). This CDR3 has 15 residues. V was pared by 6 bases and J by 6 bases, with 9 bases of the junction left unmatched. The CDR3 sequence is CASRVVTGEDEKLFF. For the CDR3, the DNA is TGTGCCAGTAGAGTCGTGACAGGGGAAGATGAAAAACTGTTTTTT.

This clone was found once. The chain combines TRBV7-9 with TRBJ1-6, with unresolved D. CDR1 is SEHNR and CDR2 is FQNEAQ in the germline V gene (reference sequence). This CDR3 has 15 residues. Trimming cost V 1 base and J 5 bases, with 9 bases left between them. CDR3 protein: CASSLEGRNNSPLHF. The CDR3 DNA follows: TGTGCCAGCAGCTTAGAGGGAAGAAATAATTCACCCCTCCACTTT.

The chain is built from TRBV9 and TRBJ2-2; TRBD1 matches at 9 bases. V lost 3 bases and J lost 5; bases outside the gene matches: 11. Germline loops: CDR1 SGDLS, CDR2 YYNGEE. The CDR3 extends over 17 amino acids. The CDR3 loop reads CASSETTGQGWTGELFF. CDR3 nucleotide sequence: TGTGCCAGCAGCGAAACCACAGGACAGGGGTGGACCGGGGAGCTGTTTTTT.

The chain links TRBV5-4 to TRBJ2-2; the D gene is possibly TRBD2 (5 bases). V shed 0 bases and J shed 7 bases, with 10 bases lying between them. CDR1 is SGHNT, CDR2 YYREEE, per germline (reference sequence). The CDR3 is made up of 14 amino acids. CDR3 loop: CASSLAGVGGELFF. Here the CDR3 DNA reads TGTGCCAGCAGCTTGGCCGGGGTGGGCGGGGAGCTGTTTTTT.

The chain couples TRBV30 to TRBJ1-6; D is unclear. Between the trimmed V and J ends, which lost 3 bases and 6 bases, there was a span of 9 bases. From germline, CDR1 is GTSNPN and CDR2 SVGIG (reference sequence). The CDR3 spans 13 residues. DNA for the CDR3: TGTGCCTGGAGACCCACGATTAATTCACCCCTCCACTTT. Protein: CAWRPTINSPLHF. The whole variable domain, filled in from reference TRBV30 and TRBJ1-6, reads SQTIHQWPATLVQPVGSPLSLECTVEGTSNPNLYWYRQAAGRGLQLLFYSVGIGQISSEVPQNLSASRPQDRQFILSSKKLLLSDSGFYLCAWRPTINSPLHFGNGTRLTVT.